Below, 7 T cell receptor beta chains from the same sample are listed, as sequenced in a study of blood T cells in healthy people across ages. Primed by a sample-barcoded 5' primer and a J-beta primer mix, a second PCR proceeded for roughly 7 to 12 cycles. TCRdb recomputed calls from the 5' RACE reads with MiXCR, one row per CDR3 protein. The sample records some 930,000 distinct CDR3 sequences, almost 30% being singletons. This same sample was also taken into another study, of T cells of mothers and their children.

Specimen: blood. The receptors were sampled from a woman aged 40-49 years in good health.

The rearrangement uses TRBV4-1 and TRBJ1-2; D uncertain. This CDR3 contains 17 residues. Deletions cut 0 bases from V and 0 bases from J, with 14 bases between. The germline V gene encodes CDR1 MGHRA and CDR2 YSYEKL. The CDR3 DNA is TGCGCCAGCAGCCAAGATTCTGGACGAGGATCTAACTATGGCTACACCTTC. It specifies CASSQDSGRGSNYGYTF.

This chain connects TRBV4-2 to TRBJ2-7; TRBD2 matches 11 bases. The CDR3 is made up of 16 amino acids. Trimming took 0 bases from V and 6 from J; bases not matched to a gene: 7. Germline assignment: CDR1 LGHNA and CDR2 YNFKEQ. CDR3 nucleotides: TGTGCCAGCAGCCAAGAAATTGGTCTAGCGGGGGGCGAGCAGTACTTC. This gives the protein CASSQEIGLAGGEQYF.

As regards this clonotype: This could be a read error, since a much larger clone is one nucleotide away. The chain couples TRBV27 to TRBJ2-4; the match to TRBD1 covers 9 bases. The CDR3 runs 17 residues. J lost 13 bases, V lost 5 bases, and 21 bases had no gene match. Germline lookup yields CDR1 MNHEY and CDR2 SMNVEV (reference sequence). For the CDR3, the DNA is TGTGCCAGCAGTCCAATGGGACAGGGCTTCTCTGACTACGGGCAGTACTTC. It translates to CASSPMGQGFSDYGQYF.

This clonotype was seen ten or more times. The rearrangement joins TRBV27 to TRBJ2-7, with TRBD1 matching over 7 bases. The V gene end was trimmed by 6 bases and the J gene end by 1 base; junction bases not matched to a gene: 3. The CDR3 length is 13 residues. Germline values: CDR1 MNHEY, CDR2 SMNVEV (reference sequence). The DNA of the CDR3 is TGTGCCAGCAGGGACAGGACGTCCTACGAGCAGTACTTC. Translation gives CASRDRTSYEQYF.

Of note for this clonotype: Being one base from a much bigger clone, this may be a read error. The chain couples TRBV10-3 to TRBJ1-2; 10 bases line up with TRBD1. The germline CDR1 and CDR2 sequences are ENHRY and SYGVKD. J gave up 5 bases and V 4 bases, and 10 bases lay outside the gene matches. This CDR3 is built from 16 residues. The CDR3 bases are TGTGCCATCAGTGGGTCTGGGCGGACAGGGGGATATGGCTACACCTTC. Protein sequence: CAISGSGRTGGYGYTF.

As for this clonotype: A much larger clonotype is one base distant, so this may be a read error. The chain is built from TRBV6-1 and TRBJ1-2; possible D gene TRBD1, 5 bases. Germline-derived CDR1 and CDR2 are MNHNS and SASEGT. The CDR3 spans 14 residues. The DNA for the CDR3 is TGTGCCAGCAGTGCCGGGACGGCTAACTATGACTACACCTTC. This sequence encodes CASSAGTANYDYTF.

The rearrangement joins TRBV19 to TRBJ2-3, with 7 bases lining up with TRBD2. The germline CDR1 and CDR2 sequences are LNHDA and SQIVND (reference sequence). The CDR3 is 17 residues long. The V and J ends lost 5 bases and 2 bases, in that order; junction bases with no gene match: 13. Written as DNA, the CDR3 is TGTGCCAGTAGTGTCCAGCGCGGGGGACCTTTCACAGATACGCAGTATTTT. It codes for CASSVQRGGPFTDTQYF.